Following are 27 T cell receptor beta chains from one sample sequenced in a study of cytomegalovirus exposure and HLA in healthy donors. The PCR contained 60 Vbeta and 13 Jbeta primers. The repertoire was sequenced with immunoSEQ multiplex PCR; TCRdb's copy has only in-frame clones and lacks some. The sample lists about 82,000 clones; 9.5% to 13% were seen once. The sequencing input was PBMCs. The origin of the receptors is a man aged 55 to 70 in good health and CMV-seropositive.

The rearrangement uses TRBV7-9 and TRBJ1-4, with D perhaps TRBD1 (6 bases). This CDR3 spans 14 amino acids. Germline-derived CDR1 and CDR2 are SEHNR and FQNEAQ (reference sequence). V was clipped by 4 bases and J by 1 base, with 7 bases between them. CDR3 protein: CASSSQGTNEKLFF. CDR3 nucleotides: TGTGCCAGCAGCTCACAGGGAACTAATGAAAAACTGTTTTTT.

This clone was recorded a few times. This rearrangement joins TRBV7-9 to TRBJ2-7, with TRBD1 identical over 7 bases. Losses at the gene ends were 3 bases for V and 5 bases for J; bases not matched to a gene: 10. Germline V CDR1 and CDR2: SEHNR, FQNEAQ (reference sequence). This CDR3 is built from 15 residues. This chain's CDR3 is CASSLWDRSTDEQYF. The CDR3 DNA follows: TGTGCCAGCAGCTTGTGGGACAGAAGTACGGACGAGCAGTACTTC.

This clone has more than one count but fewer than ten. The chain is built from TRBV29-1 and TRBJ2-5, with 8 nucleotides matching TRBD1. V was pared by 5 bases and J by 1 base, with 3 bases of the junction left unmatched. This CDR3 spans 13 amino acids. Looked up from germline, CDR1 is SQVTM and CDR2 is ANQGSEA. The CDR3 DNA is TGCAGCGTTCACAGGGGGACCCAAGAGACCCAGTACTTC. As protein: CSVHRGTQETQYF.

This rearrangement joins TRBV6-4 to TRBJ2-5, with D maybe TRBD2 (6 bases). Trimming removed 5 bases from V and 0 bases from J, with 7 bases in between. The germline gives CDR1 MRHNA, CDR2 SNTAGT. The CDR3 loop spans 13 amino acids. The CDR3 here is CASSRDYQETQYF. DNA of the CDR3: TGTGCCAGCAGTAGGGACTACCAAGAGACCCAGTACTTC.

The chain has TRBV10-3 and TRBJ1-5, with D hard to call. V was pared by 4 bases and J by 7 bases, with 8 bases between. There are 12 residues in the CDR3. CDR1 and CDR2 (germline): ENHRY, SYGVKD. The CDR3 here is CAISGGDQPQHF. Here the CDR3 DNA reads TGTGCCATCAGTGGCGGAGACCAGCCCCAGCATTTT.

This clone was detected only a few times. The gene calls are TRBV6-1 and TRBJ1-4; 10 positions match TRBD1. V trimming: 6 bases; J trimming: 6 bases; junction bases outside the gene matches: 7. The germline gives CDR1 MNHNS, CDR2 SASEGT. There are 15 residues in the CDR3. CDR3 sequence (DNA): TGTGCCAGCAGGGACAGGGGGACTATGGATGAAAAACTGTTTTTT. Translating it yields CASRDRGTMDEKLFF.

The chain uses TRBV29-1 and TRBJ1-1; the match to TRBD1 covers 7 bases. Germline CDR1 and CDR2: SQVTM and ANQGSEA. After removal of 7 bases from V and 4 bases from J, the junction contained 9 bases not matched to a gene. This CDR3 is 13 amino acids long. The CDR3 region is CSAARGVGTEAFF. CDR3 in DNA: TGCAGCGCTGCCAGGGGGGTAGGCACTGAAGCTTTCTTT.

This clone was found a few times. The J gene is TRBJ2-2, the V gene TRBV2; TRBD1 matches 8 bases. CDR3 size: 15 residues. CDR1 SNHLY and CDR2 FYNNEI come from the germline V gene. With V trimmed by 5 bases and J by 4 bases, 6 bases remained unmatched. Written as DNA, the CDR3 is TGTGCCAGCAGTCCTCAGGGGGCGAGCACCGGGGAGCTGTTTTTT. As protein: CASSPQGASTGELFF.

This chain joins TRBV10-3 and TRBJ2-7; TRBD1 matches at 8 bases. CDR3 size: 14 residues. Germline V lookup: CDR1 ENHRY, CDR2 SYGVKD. J was trimmed by 0 bases and V by 6 bases; bases with no gene match: 4. CDR3 nucleotides: TGTGCCATCAGCATACAGGGGGACTCCTACGAGCAGTACGTC. Amino acid sequence: CAISIQGDSYEQYV.

A few counts support this clone. The sample holds other DNA sequences that translate to the same CDR3. The genes are TRBV15 and TRBJ1-5; D unclear. V lost 0 bases, J lost 7 bases, and 13 bases lay in between. The germline V gene has CDR1 LNHNV and CDR2 YYDKDF (reference sequence). The CDR3 consists of 15 residues. The CDR3 is CATSRDRGGPQPQHF. CDR3 bases: TGTGCCACCAGCAGAGATCGAGGAGGGCCCCAGCCCCAGCATTTT. The entire variable domain, with the rest obtained from reference TRBV15 and TRBJ1-5, is as follows: DAMVIQNPRYQVTQFGKPVTLSCSQTLNHNVMYWYQQKSSQAPKLLFHYYDKDFNNEADTPDNFQSRRPNTSFCFLDIRSPGLGDTAMYLCATSRDRGGPQPQHFGDGTRLSIL.

The J gene is TRBJ1-2, the V gene TRBV6-1; a weak D match, TRBD1 (6 bases). CDR1 is MNHNS, CDR2 SASEGT, per germline. V lost 4 bases, J lost 2 bases, and 8 bases lay in between. There are 13 residues in the CDR3. CDR3: CASSVQGNYGYTF. The DNA of the CDR3 is TGTGCCAGCAGTGTACAGGGAAACTATGGCTACACCTTC.

Notes on this clone: One end of the junction varies from germline; a read error may be responsible. The chain has TRBV6-1 and TRBJ1-1, with D maybe TRBD1 (6 bases). The CDR3 sequence is 18 residues long. Germline V gives CDR1 MNHNS, CDR2 SASEGT. The CDR3 nucleotides are TGTGCCAGCGGTGAACGGGCCGAAAACAGGGCAGTTAGCACTGAAGCTTTCTTT. Protein product: CASGERAENRAVSTEAFF.

There are a few counts of this clone. The chain employs TRBV19 and TRBJ1-5; the match to TRBD1 covers 7 bases. Per the germline V gene, CDR1 is LNHDA and CDR2 is SQIVND (reference sequence). The CDR3 runs 15 residues. J was trimmed by 0 bases and V by 5 bases; bases with no gene match: 4. The CDR3 is CASSPDRYSNQPQHF. Here the CDR3 DNA reads TGTGCCAGTAGTCCGGACAGGTATAGCAATCAGCCCCAGCATTTT.

The rearrangement joins TRBV19 to TRBJ2-2, with 9 bases identical to TRBD1. Losses at the gene ends were 6 bases for V and 0 bases for J; bases not matched to a gene: 8. The CDR3 spans 17 residues. Germline CDR1 reads LNHDA; CDR2 reads SQIVND (reference sequence). CDR3 in DNA: TGTGCCAGTAGACCTACAGGGGGCCCCGCGAACACCGGGGAGCTGTTTTTT. Encoded protein: CASRPTGGPANTGELFF.

This clone has more than one count but fewer than ten. The chain is built from TRBV7-6 and TRBJ2-1, with a possible D match to TRBD2 (5 bases). Looked up from germline, CDR1 is SGHVS and CDR2 is FNYEAQ. V was cut by 5 bases and J by 6 bases, with 17 bases left in between. The CDR3 covers 15 residues. The CDR3 DNA is TGTGCCAGCAGCCCAACAGCAACTAGTCGCAATGAGCAGTTCTTC. It yields the protein CASSPTATSRNEQFF.

This clone has only a few counts. This same CDR3 is encoded by further DNA sequences in the sample. J is TRBJ1-2 and V is TRBV5-1; D not resolved. The CDR3 sequence is 12 residues long. The V gene lost 4 bases and the J gene lost 2 bases, with 6 bases spanning the gap. Germline V gene sequence: CDR1 SGHRS, CDR2 YFSETQ. CDR3 nucleotide sequence: TGCGCCAGCAGCAGGGAGAACTATGGCTACACCTTC. Translation gives CASSRENYGYTF.

This sequence joins TRBV7-2 and TRBJ2-2, with D uncertain. In germline, CDR1 is SGHTA, CDR2 FQGNSA. The ends were cut back, 1 base at V and 5 bases at J, with 11 bases in the middle. This CDR3 comprises 15 residues. In DNA form, the CDR3 reads TGTGCCAGCAGCTTAGGAGGCCGGCCTACCGGGGAGCTGTTTTTT. Its protein is CASSLGGRPTGELFF.

In its sample, this clone was seen a few times. The V call is TRBV20-1, the J call TRBJ2-7, with D perhaps matching TRBD2 (6 bases). Germline lookup yields CDR1 DFQATT and CDR2 SNEGSKA (reference sequence). Trimming removed 3 bases at V and 3 bases at J, with 6 bases between. CDR3 size: 11 residues. The CDR3 spells CSAREGYEQYV. The DNA of the CDR3 is TGCAGTGCTAGGGAGGGCTACGAGCAGTACGTC.

This clone turned up a few times. The chain couples TRBV9 to TRBJ2-7, with a tentative D call TRBD1 (5 bases). The CDR3 spans 16 residues. V was clipped by 3 bases and J by 0 bases, with 16 bases between them. Germline CDR1 and CDR2: SGDLS and YYNGEE. The CDR3 DNA reads TGTGCCAGCAGCGGAAGGGTGGGCAGGGACTCCTACGAGCAGTACTTC. Translating gives CASSGRVGRDSYEQYF.

This clone was counted a few times. The chain joins TRBV18 to TRBJ2-3, with D possibly being TRBD1 (5 bases). Germline V lookup: CDR1 KGHSH, CDR2 LQKENI. The CDR3 consists of 15 residues. Trimming took 0 bases from V and 2 from J, leaving 9 bases between them. This CDR3 reads CASSPPGRATDTQYF. The CDR3 coding sequence is TGTGCCAGCTCACCACCGGGCAGGGCCACAGATACGCAGTATTTT.

This chain connects TRBV6-6 to TRBJ2-1, with D perhaps TRBD1 (5 bases). This CDR3 comprises 13 residues. The V gene lost 7 bases and the J gene lost 8 bases, with 15 bases spanning the gap. Germline V CDR1 and CDR2: MNHNY, SVGAGI (reference sequence). The CDR3 DNA is TGTGCCAGCATGGTAGGGGAATTCTATGAGCAGTTCTTC. It is translated as CASMVGEFYEQFF.

The V call is TRBV5-4, the J call TRBJ1-1; 9 bases align to TRBD1. The CDR3 runs 13 residues. Trimming at V came to 4 bases and at J to 6 bases, leaving 4 bases not matched to a gene. Looked up from germline, CDR1 is SGHNT and CDR2 is YYREEE (reference sequence). The CDR3 sequence is CASSTTGGSEAFF. CDR3 in DNA: TGTGCCAGCAGCACAACAGGGGGCTCTGAAGCTTTCTTT. Filled out from reference TRBV5-4 and TRBJ1-1, the complete variable domain reads ETGVTQSPTHLIKTRGQQVTLRCSSQSGHNTVSWYQQALGQGPQFIFQYYREEENGRGNFPPRFSGLQFPNYSSELNVNALELDDSALYLCASSTTGGSEAFFGQGTRLTVV.

There are a few counts of this clone. The rearrangement joins TRBV6-6 to TRBJ1-5; D gene ambiguous. The CDR3 loop spans 15 amino acids. The germline V gene has CDR1 MNHNY and CDR2 SVGAGI (reference sequence). Trimming stripped 6 bases from V and 4 bases from J, with 16 bases between. CDR3 loop: CASSPDRTTNQPQHF. For the CDR3, the DNA is TGTGCCAGCAGCCCGGACCGGACTACGAATCAGCCCCAGCATTTT.

This clone was recorded a few times. The V and J genes are TRBV5-8 and TRBJ1-4; TRBD1 matches at 8 bases. J lost 7 bases, V lost 6 bases, and 5 bases had no gene match. This CDR3 spans 13 amino acids. Germline V gene data show CDR1 as SGHTS and CDR2 as YDEGEE. DNA for the CDR3: TGTGCCAGCACTCCAGGGGGCGTTGAAAAACTGTTTTTT. It translates to CASTPGGVEKLFF.

The chain joins TRBV11-3 to TRBJ2-5, with 10 bases aligning to TRBD2. Unmatched junction bases numbered 7, after V lost 1 base and J lost 5 bases. Germline CDR1 and CDR2: SGHNT and YENEEA. This CDR3 has 16 amino acids. The CDR3 DNA is TGTGCCAGCAGCTTAGGAGCGGGGGGGGATCAGGAGACCCAGTACTTC. Amino acid sequence: CASSLGAGGDQETQYF.

This clone was seen a handful of times. The chain links TRBV5-1 to TRBJ1-4, with 7 nucleotides matching TRBD1. The CDR3 contains 15 residues. Per the germline V gene, CDR1 is SGHRS and CDR2 is YFSETQ. The V segment lost 1 base and the J segment 8 bases; nucleotides outside the gene matches: 8. The CDR3 nucleotides are TGCGCCAGCAGCTTGTTACAGGGGCGTCAGGAAAAACTGTTTTTT. Translated: CASSLLQGRQEKLFF.

A few counts support this clone. The chain carries TRBV5-8 and TRBJ2-5; 8 nucleotides agree with TRBD1. Losses at the gene ends were 9 bases for V and 5 bases for J; bases not matched to a gene: 9. CDR1 SGHTS and CDR2 YDEGEE come from the germline V gene. This CDR3 contains 13 residues. CDR3 sequence: CAMRTGNVETQYF. The CDR3 coding sequence is TGTGCCATGCGGACAGGGAATGTGGAGACCCAGTACTTC.